This T cell receptor beta chain was obtained from a study of T-cell reconstitution after alpha-beta-depleted transplantation in children. During its preparation, the TCRbeta library received unique molecular identifiers. TCRdb processed the PCR reads anew with MiXCR; each CDR3 protein has one entry. Counted here are about 610,000 distinct CDR3 sequences, 8% to 11% occurring once; the ten biggest clones make up less than 5%. This clonotype was counted many times. Trimming took 0 bases from V and 5 from J, leaving 7 bases between them. The CDR3 consists of 12 residues. Per germline, CDR1 GTSNPN and CDR2 SVGIG (reference sequence).

The clonotype originates from a human donor who donated a stem cell graft to a child with acute myeloid leukemia. The chain uses TRBV30 and TRBJ2-5, with D hard to call. Sequencing was performed on PBMCs from the stem cell graft donor, taken from the stem cell graft. CDR3 DNA sequence: TGTGCCTGGAGTGTACGCTCCGAGACCCAGTACTTC. It is translated as CAWSVRSETQYF.